The 30 T cell receptor beta chains presented below share a single source sample, sequenced in a study of T cell responses to AZD1222 COVID-19 vaccine. Method: immunoSEQ multiplex PCR; TCRdb's copy keeps in-frame clones and lacks some. The data show approximately 110,000 clones, around 89% seen once. This specimen was peripheral blood, taken on day 0 of AZD1222 vaccination. The origin of the receptors is an adult in good health.

CDR3 coding DNA: TGTGCCACAAGGCCCGCGGGCTCCTATGGCTACACCTTC. This codes for CATRPAGSYGYTF. The rearrangement joins TRBV28 to TRBJ1-2; D call uncertain. Germline CDR1 and CDR2: MDHEN and SYDVKM. The CDR3 consists of 13 residues. Trimming cost V 10 bases and J 4 bases, with 16 bases left between them.

In this sample, this clone turned up a few times. The rearrangement joins TRBV5-5 to TRBJ1-6, with a tentative D call TRBD1 (5 bases). The V and J ends lost 3 bases and 6 bases respectively, with 13 bases between them. There are 15 residues in the CDR3. Germline V lookup: CDR1 SGHKS, CDR2 YYEKEE (reference sequence). This chain's CDR3 is CASSSRGAGNSPLHF. The DNA of the CDR3 is TGTGCCAGCAGCTCCCGGGGCGCCGGTAATTCACCCCTCCACTTT.

This clone came up a few times. This rearrangement joins TRBV7-9 to TRBJ1-2; TRBD1 matches at 7 bases. Germline values: CDR1 SEHNR, CDR2 FQNEAQ (reference sequence). V was clipped by 4 bases and J by 7 bases; unmatched bases: 9. This CDR3 contains 14 residues. The CDR3 region has the DNA TGTGCCAGCAGCTCGACAGGGTACATCGGTGGCTACACCTTC. Translation: CASSSTGYIGGYTF.

The chain joins TRBV6-5 to TRBJ2-6; no firm D call. This CDR3 contains 15 residues. The germline V gene encodes CDR1 MNHEY and CDR2 SVGAGI. Trimming stripped 3 bases from V and 0 bases from J, with 6 bases between. CDR3 sequence reads: CASSYQRSGANVLTF. CDR3 coding DNA: TGTGCCAGCAGTTATCAGCGCTCTGGGGCCAACGTCCTGACTTTC.

J is TRBJ2-5 and V is TRBV7-2; perhaps TRBD1 as D (5 bases). CDR3 length: 14 residues. Trimming removed 1 base from V and 1 base from J, with 7 bases in between. Looked up from germline, CDR1 is SGHTA and CDR2 is FQGNSA. In DNA, the CDR3 is TGTGCCAGCAGCTTAGGGGGCTTCCAAGAGACCCAGTACTTC. This sequence encodes CASSLGGFQETQYF.

This clone has a single count. This rearrangement joins TRBV29-1 to TRBJ2-7; weak D call: TRBD1 (5 bases). V lost 6 bases to trimming and J lost 2 bases, with 11 bases between them. Looked up from germline, CDR1 is SQVTM and CDR2 is ANQGSEA. The CDR3 extends over 12 amino acids. The CDR3 loop reads CSVATDPYEQYF. In DNA, the CDR3 is TGCAGCGTAGCGACAGATCCCTACGAGCAGTACTTC.

This clone appeared a few times. V gene TRBV10-3 combines with J gene TRBJ2-7, with a tentative D call TRBD1 (5 bases). Germline assignment: CDR1 ENHRY and CDR2 SYGVKD. Trimming cost V 10 bases and J 7 bases, with 14 bases left between them. The CDR3 spans 11 residues. CDR3 DNA: TGTGCCACCGTACAGGATAGGGAGCAGTACTTC. It specifies CATVQDREQYF.

This clone was seen more than once but under ten times. This sequence joins TRBV24-1 and TRBJ1-1; weak D call: TRBD1 (6 bases). V was trimmed by 4 bases and J by 1 base, leaving 9 bases between them. Germline CDR1 is KGHDR and CDR2 is SFDVKD. CDR3 length equals 14 residues. CDR3 DNA sequence: TGTGCCACCAGTGAGGGGGGCAGGAACACTGAAGCTTTCTTT. This codes for CATSEGGRNTEAFF.

The rearrangement uses TRBV28 and TRBJ1-5; 8 positions match TRBD1. CDR3 length: 14 residues. J was trimmed by 4 bases and V by 6 bases; bases with no gene match: 5. Germline V lookup: CDR1 MDHEN, CDR2 SYDVKM. In DNA, the CDR3 is TGTGCCAGCAGGCGACAGGGGCGGAATCAGCCCCAGCATTTT. This sequence encodes CASRRQGRNQPQHF.

The chain employs TRBV6-5 and TRBJ1-1; the match to TRBD1 covers 9 bases. The CDR3 runs to 14 residues. CDR1 is MNHEY, CDR2 SVGAGI, per germline. V was pared by 7 bases and J by 4 bases, with 7 bases of the junction left unmatched. The CDR3, as DNA: TGTGCCAGCAAAGACAGGGGGGATGGCACTGAAGCTTTCTTT. Translation: CASKDRGDGTEAFF.

Only one count was recorded for this clone. The V gene is TRBV5-1, the J gene TRBJ2-5; 11 bases agree with TRBD2. CDR3 length equals 16 residues. Trimming at V came to 5 bases and at J to 2 bases, leaving 8 bases not matched to a gene. The germline V gene encodes CDR1 SGHRS and CDR2 YFSETQ. Here the CDR3 reads CASRPLLAGVQETQYF. CDR3 DNA sequence: TGCGCCAGCAGACCGTTACTAGCGGGGGTACAAGAGACCCAGTACTTC.

The sample holds a few counts of this clone. The chain combines TRBV6-5 with TRBJ2-6, with D maybe TRBD2 (5 bases). The length of the CDR3 is 15 residues. Looked up from germline, CDR1 is MNHEY and CDR2 is SVGAGI. Trimming removed 2 bases from V and 0 bases from J, with 5 bases in between. This chain's CDR3 is CASSYEGSGANVLTF. CDR3 DNA: TGTGCCAGCAGTTACGAGGGCTCTGGGGCCAACGTCCTGACTTTC.

The chain recombines TRBV28 with TRBJ2-2; possible D gene TRBD1, 6 bases. The germline V and J ends were trimmed by 6 bases and 4 bases, with 9 bases remaining between them. Per the germline V gene, CDR1 is MDHEN and CDR2 is SYDVKM. This CDR3 has 13 amino acids. The CDR3 sequence: CASRQGGTGELFF. CDR3 DNA: TGTGCCAGCAGACAGGGTGGCACCGGGGAGCTGTTTTTT.

CDR3 loop: CASSPSGDPYEQYF. CDR3 in DNA: TGTGCCAGCTCACCCTCAGGGGACCCCTACGAGCAGTACTTC. The chain combines TRBV18 with TRBJ2-7; D possibly corresponds to TRBD1 (6 bases). Trimming removed 3 bases from V and 2 bases from J, with 11 bases in between. The CDR3 has 14 amino acids. Germline loops: CDR1 KGHSH, CDR2 LQKENI.

V usage is TRBV12-3 or TRBV12-4 and J usage is TRBJ2-7; TRBD2 agrees at 9 bases. This CDR3 region has 13 residues. Unmatched junction bases numbered 1, after V lost 7 bases and J lost 0 bases. CDR3 nucleotide sequence: TGTGCCAGCAATAGCGGGAGCTCCTACGAGCAGTACTTC. This codes for CASNSGSSYEQYF.

The J gene is TRBJ1-1, the V gene TRBV30; maybe TRBD1 (5 bases). The germline V and J ends were trimmed by 4 bases and 0 bases, with 9 bases remaining between them. Germline CDR1 reads GTSNPN; CDR2 reads SVGIG (reference sequence). The CDR3 spans 13 residues. CDR3 DNA: TGTGCCTGGATCGCGACAGTGAACACTGAAGCTTTCTTT. It yields the protein CAWIATVNTEAFF.

V usage is TRBV19 and J usage is TRBJ2-3; D possibly corresponds to TRBD2 (6 bases). The germline V gene has CDR1 LNHDA and CDR2 SQIVND (reference sequence). Trimming shortened V by 7 bases and J by 2 bases, and 19 bases separated the two germline ends. CDR3 length: 16 amino acids. In nucleotides, the CDR3 is TGTGCCAGTAAAGCAACAGCCCGGGGGTTCACAGATACGCAGTATTTT. It encodes CASKATARGFTDTQYF.

The CDR3 region is CASSPPGESSYEQYF. The DNA for the CDR3 is TGTGCCAGCAGCCCCCCCGGGGAGAGCTCCTACGAGCAGTACTTC. The rearrangement links TRBV7-3 to TRBJ2-7; D perhaps matches TRBD2 (5 bases). The CDR3 has 15 residues. V was shortened by 5 bases and J by 0 bases, with 14 bases between the two germline ends. CDR1 and CDR2 (germline): SGHTA, FQGTGA.

V usage is TRBV6-1 and J usage is TRBJ2-5, with TRBD2 matching 9 bases. The CDR3 is made up of 17 amino acids. With 2 bases clipped from V and 5 bases from J, the junction kept 12 bases outside the gene matches. Germline loops: CDR1 MNHNS, CDR2 SASEGT. CDR3 DNA sequence: TGTGCCAGCAGTGAAAGTGGGAACCAAGGACTAGCGGAGACCCAGTACTTC. Translating it yields CASSESGNQGLAETQYF.

The rearrangement joins TRBV9 to TRBJ1-1; the D is unclear. Trimming took 0 bases from V and 2 from J, leaving 5 bases between them. This CDR3 is built from 13 residues. Per the germline V gene, CDR1 is SGDLS and CDR2 is YYNGEE. The CDR3 bases are TGTGCCAGCAGCGTAGGTTACAACACTGAAGCTTTCTTT. It specifies CASSVGYNTEAFF.

The chain combines TRBV28 with TRBJ2-7; the D call may be TRBD1 or TRBD2 (5 bases each). The V end was cut by 6 bases, the J end by 5 bases, with 8 bases between. The CDR3 extends over 11 amino acids. Germline CDR1 is MDHEN and CDR2 is SYDVKM. As DNA, the CDR3 is TGTGCCAGCAGCAGGGACCACGAGCAGTACTTC. Its protein is CASSRDHEQYF.

This chain joins TRBV5-6 and TRBJ1-6, with 10 bases matching TRBD1. CDR1 is SGHDT and CDR2 is YYEEEE in the germline V gene. J lost 5 bases, V lost 3 bases, and 5 bases had no gene match. The CDR3 spans 16 residues. For the CDR3, the DNA is TGTGCCAGCAGCTCGCTCGACAGGGGGCATAATTCACCCCTCCACTTT. Protein: CASSSLDRGHNSPLHF.

V usage is TRBV24-1 and J usage is TRBJ2-1; 7 positions agree with TRBD1. The J segment lost 7 bases and the V segment lost 4 bases, leaving 9 bases of the junction unmatched. This CDR3 comprises 15 residues. Looked up from germline, CDR1 is KGHDR and CDR2 is SFDVKD. The CDR3 DNA reads as TGTGCCACCAGTGACGTGACAGGGCCCTCGAATGAGCAGTTCTTC. Protein sequence: CATSDVTGPSNEQFF.

This chain joins TRBV5-8 and TRBJ1-4; 8 nucleotides agree with TRBD1. The CDR3 spans 16 residues. CDR1 SGHTS and CDR2 YDEGEE come from the germline V gene. The junction had 10 bases not matched to a gene; V was cut back by 2 bases and J by 7 bases. The DNA of the CDR3 is TGTGCCAGCAGCTTTAAGGTCCAGGGGGCCGCTGAAAAACTGTTTTTT. Translating gives CASSFKVQGAAEKLFF.

This clone was detected once. The V and J genes are TRBV5-1 and TRBJ1-1; no clear D gene. The CDR3 loop spans 14 amino acids. Per germline, CDR1 SGHRS and CDR2 YFSETQ. Trimming took off 6 bases at V and 0 bases at J, with 12 bases between the two ends. The CDR3 reads CASMAGGMNTEAFF. The CDR3 DNA reads as TGCGCCAGCATGGCAGGAGGCATGAACACTGAAGCTTTCTTT.

The gene calls are TRBV28 and TRBJ2-7; D call uncertain. This CDR3 comprises 15 residues. Per germline, CDR1 MDHEN and CDR2 SYDVKM. V lost 3 bases to trimming and J lost 4 bases, with 16 bases between them. CDR3 nucleotide sequence: TGTGCCAGCAGTTTTCCCTCCCTACTATCTTACGAGCAGTACTTC. Its protein is CASSFPSLLSYEQYF.

V is TRBV7-9 and J is TRBJ2-1; the D call may be TRBD1 or TRBD2 (5 bases each). The CDR3 has 14 amino acids. Germline CDR1 is SEHNR and CDR2 is FQNEAQ (reference sequence). Between the trimmed V and J ends, which lost 6 bases and 9 bases, there was a span of 18 bases. The CDR3 coding sequence is TGTGCCAGCAGGTCTCCGGGGCTGGGTGGTGAGCAGTTCTTC. This codes for CASRSPGLGGEQFF. Full variable domain (remainder filled in from reference TRBV7-9 and TRBJ2-1): DTGVSQNPRHKITKRGQNVTFRCDPISEHNRLYWYRQTLGQGPEFLTYFQNEAQLEKSRLLSDRFSAERPKGSFSTLEIQRTEQGDSAMYLCASRSPGLGGEQFFGPGTRLTVL.

The genes are TRBV6-4 and TRBJ1-2, with 8 bases that match TRBD1. CDR1 and CDR2 (germline): MRHNA, SNTAGT. The V gene end was trimmed by 2 bases and the J gene end by 6 bases; junction bases not matched to a gene: 2. CDR3 length equals 13 residues. In DNA, the CDR3 is TGTGCCAGCAGTGACGGGACAGGCAATGGCTACACCTTC. Encoded protein: CASSDGTGNGYTF.

The J gene is TRBJ2-1, the V gene TRBV3-1 (or the pseudogene TRBV3-2), with D unresolved. The V and J ends lost 1 base and 2 bases respectively, with 12 bases between them. Looked up from germline, CDR1 is LGHDT and CDR2 is YNNKEL (reference sequence). The CDR3 covers 16 residues. The DNA of the CDR3 is TGTGCCAGCAGCCAAGTTGGCCCTCACACCTACAATGAGCAGTTCTTC. It specifies CASSQVGPHTYNEQFF.

V and J are TRBV9 and TRBJ2-7; 8 positions match TRBD1. Losses at the gene ends were 0 bases for V and 6 bases for J; bases not matched to a gene: 2. Germline CDR1 SGDLS, CDR2 YYNGEE. The CDR3 contains 13 residues. The CDR3 sequence is CASSVATGGEQYF. In DNA form, the CDR3 reads TGTGCCAGCAGCGTAGCTACAGGGGGCGAGCAGTACTTC. Variable domain in full (rest from reference TRBV9 and TRBJ2-7): DSGVTQTPKHLITATGQRVTLRCSPRSGDLSVYWYQQSLDQGLQFLIQYYNGEERAKGNILERFSAQQFPDLHSELNLSSLELGDSALYFCASSVATGGEQYFGPGTRLTVT.